This TCR beta chain was documented in a study of T cell changes during pregnancy in multiple sclerosis. Assay used: immunoSEQ multiplex PCR; TCRdb lists only in-frame clones, some missing. The table lists 70,000 or so clones, around 94% of them singletons. The sequence derives from a female donor in good health, enrolled as a control in a pregnancy study. The source material was peripheral blood, sampled in the third trimester of pregnancy.

The CDR3 DNA reads TGTGCCTTCCTTCGACAGGGCGAAGAGACCCAGTACTTC. It specifies CAFLRQGEETQYF. This chain uses TRBV30 with TRBJ2-5; 7 nucleotides match TRBD1. This CDR3 spans 13 amino acids. V gave up 7 bases and J gave up 3 bases; unmatched junction bases: 8. From germline, CDR1 is GTSNPN and CDR2 SVGIG (reference sequence).